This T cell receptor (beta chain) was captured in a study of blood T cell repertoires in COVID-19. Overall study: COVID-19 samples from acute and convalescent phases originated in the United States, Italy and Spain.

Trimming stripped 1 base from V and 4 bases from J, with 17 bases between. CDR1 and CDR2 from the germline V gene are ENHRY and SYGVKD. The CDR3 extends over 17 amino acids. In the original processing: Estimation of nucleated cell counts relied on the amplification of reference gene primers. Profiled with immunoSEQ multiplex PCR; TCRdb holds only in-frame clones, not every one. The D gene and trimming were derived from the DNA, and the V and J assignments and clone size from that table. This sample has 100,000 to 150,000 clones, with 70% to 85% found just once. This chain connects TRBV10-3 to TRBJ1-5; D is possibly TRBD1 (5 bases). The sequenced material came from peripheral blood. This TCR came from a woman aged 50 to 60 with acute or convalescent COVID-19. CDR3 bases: TGTGCCATCAGTGAGTATGCCCCCCGACAGTCAAATCAGCCCCAGCATTTT. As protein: CAISEYAPRQSNQPQHF.